Reported below is one TCR beta chain. There is no known antigen for this receptor. Base qualities are missing; no much larger clone stands one base away. This record comes from a study of Ad26.COV2.S vaccination and SARS-CoV-2 variants (dated by TCRdb to the early 2020s). Some background on the complete study: Sequencing of the TCRbeta repertoire served to evaluate the specificity and breadth of SARS-CoV-2-reactive T cell receptors following Ad26.COV2.S vaccination. The TCR-sequenced set comprised roughly 30 samples: about 19 Ad26.COV2.S vaccine recipients, 5 placebo recipients and 8 SARS-CoV-2 convalescent individuals.

What the study reported, not specific to this receptor: Substantial breadth of spike-specific CD8+ and CD4+ T cell responses was reported after vaccination. Spike-specific TCR breadth was higher in Ad26.COV2.S recipients than in placebo recipients (P = 0.0014). Vaccine and placebo recipients had similar non-spike TCR breadth, a finding consistent with the vaccine containing only spike. The authors noted that the TCR breadth and depth analyses may have underestimated total T cell responses.

The CDR3, cysteine through phenylalanine, is 14 amino acids long. The retained sequence is limited to the CDR3, 42 bases, with the frame set at the first base. The CDR1 and CDR2 encoded by the germline V gene are ENHRY and SYGVKD. Relative to germline, V is 6 bases shorter and J is 2 bases shorter, with 13 bases between their ends. The time point label on this specimen signifies: individuals recovered from natural SARS-CoV-2 infection. The immunoSEQ Assay was used to sequence TCRbeta CDR3 regions. After extraction, genomic DNA underwent amplification by bias-controlled multiplex PCR, followed by high-throughput sequencing. In the original analysis: To quantify the absolute abundance of each unique TCRbeta CDR3 region, sequences were collapsed and filtered. Usable DNA was measured by amplifying reference genes present in all nucleated cells, and TCRbeta template counts were normalized to that usable DNA to estimate T cell fraction. Repertoire TCRs were annotated as SARS-CoV-2-specific by exact matching of V gene, CDR3 amino acid sequence and J gene to a known reactive TCR set. The reference SARS-CoV-2 TCR set came from MIRA and was filtered for enrichment in COVID-19-positive ImmuneCODE repertoires, removing public or cross-reactive TCRs. Based on the MIRA antigens, annotated TCRs were further analysed at the level of specific ORF or position within ORF. Breadth was defined as annotated unique rearrangements over total unique productive rearrangements; depth was the summed frequency of those rearrangements. Two-sided Wilcoxon rank-sum tests were applied when comparing TCR breadth between groups. Imported from immuneACCESS, the table was reduced by TCRdb to in-frame sequences with V and J called. These copies leave out some clones; in studies compared against another copy, an unresolved V gene accounts for under half, and the cause of the remainder is not known. The V and J calls and clone size are taken from that table; D and trimming were inferred from the DNA. Here the sample has about 94,000 clones; less than 85% occur a single time. The ten top clones hold approximately 15% of the sample.

Recombination joined TRBV10-3 with TRBJ1-1; the best D guess is TRBD1, with 5 bases matching. The origin of this receptor is a human donor who had recovered from COVID-19. Sequencing was performed on peripheral blood, taken after recovery from COVID-19. The DNA is TGTGCCATCAGCCAGGGTCAAAGAAACACTGAAGCTTTCTTT. It translates as CAISQGQRNTEAFF.